One and the same sample provided the 21 T cell receptor beta chains below, sequenced in a study of T cell responses to AZD1222 COVID-19 vaccine. Sequenced by immunoSEQ multiplex PCR; TCRdb stores in-frame clones only, minus some. The sample holds roughly 100,000 clones, 85% to 90% seen once. The specimen comprised peripheral blood, sampled 28 days after the second AZD1222 dose. These receptors all stem from an adult who received the AZD1222 COVID-19 vaccine.

The chain has TRBV7-3 and TRBJ2-3; D gene unclear. CDR1 is SGHTA and CDR2 is FQGTGA in the germline V gene. The CDR3 length is 14 residues. The V and J ends lost 3 bases and 0 bases respectively, with 7 bases between them. Here the CDR3 DNA reads TGTGCCAGCAGCTTGAGGCTTAGCACAGATACGCAGTATTTT. Translating it yields CASSLRLSTDTQYF.

The gene calls are TRBV5-6 and TRBJ2-7; 9 bases line up with TRBD2. The CDR3 length is 18 residues. Germline-derived CDR1 and CDR2 are SGHDT and YYEEEE. Trimming cost V 0 bases and J 2 bases; bases outside gene matches: 12. This CDR3 reads CASSLASGRLPLPYEQYF. CDR3 bases: TGTGCCAGCAGCTTGGCAAGCGGGAGGCTCCCGCTCCCCTACGAGCAGTACTTC. Together with reference TRBV5-6 and TRBJ2-7, the CDR3 gives the full variable domain: DAGVTQSPTHLIKTRGQQVTLRCSPKSGHDTVSWYQQALGQGPQFIFQYYEEEERQRGNFPDRFSGHQFPNYSSELNVNALLLGDSALYLCASSLASGRLPLPYEQYFGPGTRLTVT.

V and J are TRBV7-9 and TRBJ1-1, with D possibly being TRBD1 (6 bases). V lost 3 bases, J lost 5 bases, and 7 bases lay in between. CDR1 SEHNR and CDR2 FQNEAQ come from the germline V gene (reference sequence). CDR3 length: 12 amino acids. The CDR3 coding sequence is TGTGCCAGCAGCTTCGGGACAACTGAAGCTTTCTTT. Amino acids: CASSFGTTEAFF.

The V gene is TRBV14, the J gene TRBJ2-7; possible D gene TRBD1, 6 bases. The CDR3 consists of 14 residues. Germline CDR1 and CDR2: SGHDN and FVKESK. V dropped 4 bases and J dropped 4 bases, with 14 bases sitting between them. The CDR3 region is CASSLRDKAYEQYF. DNA for the CDR3: TGTGCCAGCAGCCTCCGGGACAAGGCTTACGAGCAGTACTTC.

The CDR3 bases are TGTGCCAGTAGCCAGGAGGTGGTCGGCGGGGAGCTGTTTTTT. Protein: CASSQEVVGGELFF. The chain has TRBV19 and TRBJ2-2; a weak D match, TRBD2 (5 bases). The germline V gene has CDR1 LNHDA and CDR2 SQIVND (reference sequence). The CDR3 is 14 amino acids. Deletions cut 6 bases from V and 7 bases from J, with 15 bases between.

The V call is TRBV27, the J call TRBJ2-5; 10 bases line up with TRBD1. V shed 5 bases, J shed 3 bases, and the junction held 6 bases outside the gene matches. The CDR3 runs 15 residues. Germline CDR1 is MNHEY and CDR2 is SMNVEV (reference sequence). DNA for the CDR3: TGTGCCAGCAGTAACGTAGGGACAGGGGAAGAGACCCAGTACTTC. Protein product: CASSNVGTGEETQYF.

The genes are TRBV4-2 and TRBJ1-5; a possible D gene is TRBD1 (6 bases). Trimming removed 3 bases at V and 4 bases at J, with 7 bases between. CDR1 is LGHNA, CDR2 YNFKEQ, per germline. The CDR3 sequence is 13 residues long. This chain's CDR3 is CASSQGANQPQHF. The CDR3 region has the DNA TGTGCCAGCAGCCAGGGGGCAAATCAGCCCCAGCATTTT.

The chain has TRBV28 and TRBJ1-5; weak D call: TRBD1 (6 bases). This CDR3 has 18 residues. Germline CDR1 is MDHEN and CDR2 is SYDVKM. Trimming removed 7 bases at V and 0 bases at J, with 22 bases between. CDR3 sequence: CASTSSGQILFSNQPQHF. The CDR3 DNA follows: TGTGCCAGCACCTCATCTGGACAGATTCTGTTTAGCAATCAGCCCCAGCATTTT.

The chain is built from TRBV30 and TRBJ1-5; no reliable D call. Between the trimmed V and J ends, which lost 1 base and 4 bases, there was a span of 8 bases. CDR1 GTSNPN and CDR2 SVGIG come from the germline V gene (reference sequence). The CDR3 runs to 13 residues. Written as DNA, the CDR3 is TGTGCCTGGAGTGCGAAGGGAAATCAGCCCCAGCATTTT. Amino acids: CAWSAKGNQPQHF.

This clone was observed a single time. The chain employs TRBV6-6 and TRBJ2-7; 10 nucleotides align to TRBD1. Per germline, CDR1 MNHNY and CDR2 SVGAGI (reference sequence). V lost 6 bases, J lost 5 bases, and 13 bases stayed unmatched. CDR3 length: 16 residues. The CDR3 nucleotides read TGTGCCAGCAGCCCTAAATGGACAGGGGGTTCCCACGAGCAGTACTTC. Residues: CASSPKWTGGSHEQYF.

The chain links TRBV9 to TRBJ2-7; TRBD1 agrees at 12 bases. The V gene end was trimmed by 4 bases and the J gene end by 3 bases; junction bases not matched to a gene: 5. The germline V gene encodes CDR1 SGDLS and CDR2 YYNGEE. This CDR3 contains 15 residues. The CDR3 here is CASSLGQGANYEQYF. CDR3 coding DNA: TGTGCCAGCAGCCTGGGACAGGGGGCAAACTACGAGCAGTACTTC.

The rearrangement uses TRBV19 and TRBJ1-5, with D unresolved. Trimming pared 10 bases from V and 0 bases from J, leaving 10 bases between. Germline V gene data show CDR1 as LNHDA and CDR2 as SQIVND (reference sequence). This CDR3 has 13 amino acids. The CDR3 spells CATRTYSNQPQHF. DNA for the CDR3: TGTGCCACCCGAACGTATAGCAATCAGCCCCAGCATTTT.

The rearrangement uses TRBV3-1 (or the pseudogene TRBV3-2) and TRBJ1-2; 7 nucleotides line up with TRBD1. In germline, CDR1 is LGHDT, CDR2 YNNKEL (reference sequence). There are 13 residues in the CDR3. After removal of 8 bases from V and 7 bases from J, the junction contained 10 bases not matched to a gene. CDR3 region: CASRQGQGSGYTF. Written as DNA, the CDR3 is TGTGCCAGCCGACAGGGACAAGGGTCTGGCTACACCTTC.

This sequence joins TRBV5-5 and TRBJ2-2, with 10 bases matching TRBD1. The V gene's germline CDR1 is SGHKS and CDR2 YYEKEE (reference sequence). V shed 2 bases and J 4 bases; nucleotides not matched to a gene: 11. The CDR3 contains 18 residues. Here the CDR3 reads CASSFRLGQGSSTGELFF. The CDR3 bases are TGTGCCAGCAGCTTTCGGTTGGGACAGGGGAGTAGCACCGGGGAGCTGTTTTTT.

V is TRBV10-1 and J is TRBJ2-3, with TRBD2 identical over 13 bases. V shed 3 bases, J shed 2 bases, and the junction held 2 bases outside the gene matches. The CDR3 covers 16 residues. Germline V CDR1 and CDR2: WNHNN, SYGVQD (reference sequence). CDR3 in amino acids: CASSDGLAGDTDTQYF. Written as DNA, the CDR3 is TGCGCCAGCAGTGACGGACTAGCGGGAGACACAGATACGCAGTATTTT.

The chain recombines TRBV7-9 with TRBJ2-7, with 7 bases that match TRBD2. This CDR3 contains 14 residues. The V gene end was trimmed by 6 bases and the J gene end by 1 base; junction bases not matched to a gene: 6. Germline CDR1 SEHNR, CDR2 FQNEAQ (reference sequence). As DNA, the CDR3 is TGTGCCAGCAGTGCCGCTAGCGGATCCTACGAGCAGTACTTC. This encodes CASSAASGSYEQYF.

The chain links TRBV28 to TRBJ2-7; tentative D call: TRBD1 (6 bases). V gave up 7 bases and J gave up 3 bases, with 13 bases separating them. CDR1 and CDR2 from the germline V gene are MDHEN and SYDVKM. The CDR3 covers 13 residues. The CDR3: CASIRQGNYEQYF. The CDR3 DNA sequence: TGTGCCAGCATTAGGCAGGGGAACTACGAGCAGTACTTC.

The chain combines TRBV6-1 with TRBJ2-7; D perhaps matches TRBD2 (5 bases). V was trimmed by 0 bases and J by 2 bases, leaving 11 bases between them. The CDR3 totals 15 residues. Germline values: CDR1 MNHNS, CDR2 SASEGT. For the CDR3, the DNA is TGTGCCAGCAGTGAAGCCTCGGGGAGAGCCTACGAGCAGTACTTC. Amino acid sequence: CASSEASGRAYEQYF.

This clone occurred a few times. J is TRBJ1-6 and V is TRBV7-9; unclear D gene. The V and J ends lost 1 base and 7 bases respectively, with 8 bases between them. This CDR3 contains 14 residues. Germline assignment: CDR1 SEHNR and CDR2 FQNEAQ (reference sequence). The CDR3 bases are TGTGCCAGCAGCTTAGAGTTCTCCAATTCACCCCTCCACTTT. Residues: CASSLEFSNSPLHF.

The chain recombines TRBV5-1 with TRBJ1-2, with D unclear. Looked up from germline, CDR1 is SGHRS and CDR2 is YFSETQ. Trimming pared 5 bases from V and 4 bases from J, leaving 15 bases between. The CDR3 sequence is 14 residues long. CDR3 sequence: CASRTDPPSYGYTF. The CDR3 DNA sequence: TGCGCCAGCAGAACGGACCCACCAAGCTATGGCTACACCTTC.

The gene calls are TRBV7-9 and TRBJ2-2; perhaps TRBD2 as D (6 bases). The V end was cut by 6 bases, the J end by 3 bases, with 11 bases between. The CDR3 length is 14 residues. Germline CDR1 SEHNR, CDR2 FQNEAQ (reference sequence). This chain's CDR3 is CASRTSRDTGELFF. In DNA, the CDR3 is TGTGCCAGCAGGACTAGTAGGGACACCGGGGAGCTGTTTTTT.